Below, 14 T cell receptor beta chains from the same sample are listed, as sequenced in a study of vaccination and CD4 T cells after COVID-19. The treatment denotes: roughly nine-day PBMC culture with coronavirus spike peptide pools or control peptides (ViraFEST assay). Their target antigens are unknown. Sequencing of the DNA from cultured CD4+ T cells was carried out with the Oncomine TCR Beta short-read assay. Using its own MiXCR run on the PCR reads, TCRdb lists one record per CDR3 protein. The sample carries under 15,000 distinct CDR3 sequences, roughly 45% recorded once. The sequencing here drew on CD4+ T cells from blood, cultured in vitro, taken after SARS-CoV-2 vaccination. The receptors originated from a human donor who had recovered from COVID-19.

This chain connects TRBV19 to TRBJ2-3; the D is unclear. The ends were cut back, 6 bases at V and 2 bases at J, with 12 bases in the middle. Germline V gene data show CDR1 as LNHDA and CDR2 as SQIVND (reference sequence). The CDR3 length is 14 residues. In nucleotides, the CDR3 is TGTGCCAGTAGGCAAATGCACTCCACAGATACGCAGTATTTT. The encoded protein is CASRQMHSTDTQYF.

This clonotype was seen a few times. The rearrangement joins TRBV5-4 to TRBJ2-7, with D possibly TRBD1 on 5 matching bases. The V end was cut by 0 bases, the J end by 3 bases, with 7 bases between. The germline V gene encodes CDR1 SGHNT and CDR2 YYREEE (reference sequence). This CDR3 comprises 13 residues. The CDR3 protein is CASSLDRHYEQYF. For the CDR3, the DNA is TGTGCCAGCAGCTTGGACAGGCACTACGAGCAGTACTTC.

This chain uses TRBV2 with TRBJ2-2; TRBD1 matches 9 bases. The junction had 3 bases not matched to a gene; V was cut back by 4 bases and J by 3 bases. The CDR3 has 15 amino acids. Germline V CDR1 and CDR2: SNHLY, FYNNEI. The CDR3 nucleotides read TGTGCCAGCAGTGTCAGACAGGGGGACACCGGGGAGCTGTTTTTT. Translation: CASSVRQGDTGELFF.

This chain connects TRBV6-2 or TRBV6-3 to TRBJ2-3; 10 nucleotides match TRBD2. Germline trimming cut 5 bases from V and 3 bases from J; bases unmatched to any gene: 11. Germline CDR1 and CDR2: MNHEY and SVGEGT. This CDR3 contains 17 residues. CDR3 sequence (DNA): TGTGCCAGCAGTGAGCGGGAGGGCCGTTCTGTGACAGATACGCAGTATTTT. Its translation is CASSEREGRSVTDTQYF.

The rearrangement uses TRBV19 and TRBJ1-4; D remains ambiguous. The ends were cut back, 2 bases at V and 5 bases at J, with 21 bases in the middle. Germline CDR1 reads LNHDA; CDR2 reads SQIVND (reference sequence). This CDR3 is built from 18 residues. CDR3 region: CASSITMAGRDKNEKLFF. CDR3 DNA: TGTGCCAGTAGTATAACGATGGCAGGCCGAGACAAGAATGAAAAACTGTTTTTT.

The table lists this clonotype with a few counts. This chain joins TRBV7-3 and TRBJ2-1, with D tentatively TRBD2 (5 bases). The germline V gene encodes CDR1 SGHTA and CDR2 FQGTGA. V lost 0 bases and J 6 bases, leaving 15 bases between the germline ends. The CDR3 covers 16 residues. This CDR3 reads CASSLTGGRRGNEQFF. CDR3 bases: TGTGCCAGCAGCTTAACGGGTGGGCGACGGGGCAATGAGCAGTTCTTC.

The chain couples TRBV5-1 to TRBJ2-5, with TRBD1 matching over 9 bases. CDR3 length: 15 residues. Germline assignment: CDR1 SGHRS and CDR2 YFSETQ. The trim removed 4 bases at V and 4 bases at J, leaving 8 bases unmatched. CDR3 residues: CASSLTGGGPETQYF. The CDR3 bases are TGCGCCAGCAGCCTCACAGGGGGCGGGCCAGAGACCCAGTACTTC.

This clonotype is labeled medium-sized. V gene TRBV20-1 combines with J gene TRBJ1-1; no definite D call. Between the trimmed V and J ends, which lost 3 bases and 3 bases, there was a span of 20 bases. The CDR3 contains 16 residues. Germline V gene lookup returns CDR1 DFQATT and CDR2 SNEGSKA (reference sequence). CDR3 nucleotide sequence: TGCAGTGCTAGTAGGCGTCACCTTACACGGGACACTGAAGCTTTCTTT. It translates to CSASRRHLTRDTEAFF.

In this sample, this clonotype turned up a few times. This chain uses TRBV5-4 with TRBJ1-5; D is undetermined. Germline-derived CDR1 and CDR2 are SGHNT and YYREEE (reference sequence). V was trimmed by 9 bases and J by 5 bases, leaving 21 bases between them. This CDR3 is built from 15 residues. The CDR3 sequence is CATPRVCEKDQPQHF. DNA of the CDR3: TGTGCCACCCCCCGAGTCTGTGAGAAGGATCAGCCCCAGCATTTT.

Relative to its sample, this clonotype is medium-sized. The chain carries TRBV27 and TRBJ2-7; TRBD1 or TRBD2 may be the D gene (6 bases each). The CDR3 is 16 amino acids. Germline V gene data show CDR1 as MNHEY and CDR2 as SMNVEV (reference sequence). V dropped 3 bases and J dropped 4 bases, with 19 bases sitting between them. The chain's CDR3 is CASSFGPTGAPYEQYF. In nucleotides, the CDR3 is TGTGCCAGCAGTTTTGGCCCGACGGGGGCGCCGTACGAGCAGTACTTC.

The rearrangement uses TRBV27 and TRBJ1-6; D is possibly TRBD1 (5 bases). Trimming took 9 bases from V and 5 from J, leaving 11 bases between them. Germline loops: CDR1 MNHEY, CDR2 SMNVEV (reference sequence). The CDR3 runs to 13 residues. The DNA of the CDR3 is TGTGCCAGAAGGGACGCGAATAATTCACCCCTCCACTTT. It is translated as CARRDANNSPLHF.

The V call is TRBV20-1, the J call TRBJ1-4, with D possibly being TRBD1 (5 bases). Germline V lookup: CDR1 DFQATT, CDR2 SNEGSKA (reference sequence). This CDR3 spans 14 amino acids. V dropped 3 bases and J dropped 7 bases, with 15 bases sitting between them. The CDR3 nucleotides read TGCAGTGCTAGCCCTCCAGGGATGGGTGAAAAACTGTTTTTT. This sequence encodes CSASPPGMGEKLFF.

A few counts support this clonotype. This chain uses TRBV20-1 with TRBJ2-4; perhaps TRBD1 as D (6 bases). The CDR3 is made up of 14 amino acids. Germline values: CDR1 DFQATT, CDR2 SNEGSKA (reference sequence). Trimming stripped 1 base from V and 6 bases from J, with 13 bases between. CDR3 sequence reads: CSARGMGHRNIQYF. In DNA, the CDR3 is TGCAGTGCTAGAGGTATGGGACATCGAAACATTCAGTACTTC.

V usage is TRBV20-1 and J usage is TRBJ2-1, with 9 bases lining up with TRBD1. Germline CDR1 and CDR2: DFQATT and SNEGSKA (reference sequence). This CDR3 contains 18 residues. CDR3 loop: CNAQTRSPGTGSYNEQFF. The CDR3 nucleotides read TGCAATGCCCAAACCAGATCCCCCGGGACAGGGTCGTACAATGAGCAGTTCTTC.